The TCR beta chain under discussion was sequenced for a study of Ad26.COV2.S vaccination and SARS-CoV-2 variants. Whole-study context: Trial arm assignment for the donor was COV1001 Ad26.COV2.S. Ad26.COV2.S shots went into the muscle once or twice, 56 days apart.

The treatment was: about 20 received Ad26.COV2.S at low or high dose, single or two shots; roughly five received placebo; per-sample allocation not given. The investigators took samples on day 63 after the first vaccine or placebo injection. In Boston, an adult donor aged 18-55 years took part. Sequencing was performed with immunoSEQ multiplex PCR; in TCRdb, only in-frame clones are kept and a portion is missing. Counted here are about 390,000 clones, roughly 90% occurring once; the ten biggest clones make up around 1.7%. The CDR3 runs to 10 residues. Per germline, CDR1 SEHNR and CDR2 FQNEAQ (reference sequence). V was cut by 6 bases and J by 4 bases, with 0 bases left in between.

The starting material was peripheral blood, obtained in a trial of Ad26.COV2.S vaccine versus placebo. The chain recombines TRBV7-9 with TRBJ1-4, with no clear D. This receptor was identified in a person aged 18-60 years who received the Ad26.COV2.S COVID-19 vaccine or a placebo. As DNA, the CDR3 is TGTGCCAGCAGTAATGAAAAACTGTTTTTT. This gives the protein CASSNEKLFF.